Listed here is a single T cell receptor (beta chain). This sample was taken from a study of blood T cell repertoires in COVID-19. The CDR3 runs 17 residues. V was pared by 5 bases and J by 2 bases, with 12 bases of the junction left unmatched. Germline V gene data show CDR1 as MNHEY and CDR2 as SMNVEV (reference sequence). In the authors' methods: Estimation of nucleated cell counts was performed using reference gene primer amplification. Profiling relied on immunoSEQ multiplex PCR, and the TCRdb table lists in-frame clones only, not all of them. The V and J calls and clone size come from that table; D and trimming were worked out from the DNA. The sample consists of 350,000 or so clones, less than 90% of them appearing once. Membership in each cohort depended on participant-reported clinical history. The recovered donors of Cohort 3 showed two negative PCRs, clearance, or symptom resolution.

This chain uses TRBV27 with TRBJ2-4, with 7 bases lining up with TRBD1. This TCR was recovered from a woman in her 30s who had recovered from COVID-19. The sample consisted of PBMCs or T cells enriched from blood (not recorded which). The CDR3 region is CASSRQPPTGTKNIQYF. CDR3 sequence (DNA): TGTGCCAGCAGTCGCCAGCCCCCGACAGGGACCAAAAACATTCAGTACTTC.